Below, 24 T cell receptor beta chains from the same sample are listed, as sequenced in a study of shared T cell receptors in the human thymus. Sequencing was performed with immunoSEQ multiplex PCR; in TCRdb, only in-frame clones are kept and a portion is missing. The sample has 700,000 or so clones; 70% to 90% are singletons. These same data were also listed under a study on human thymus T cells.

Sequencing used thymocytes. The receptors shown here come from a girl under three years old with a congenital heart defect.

The CDR3 loop reads CASSIDPRGGNTEAFF. In nucleotides, the CDR3 is TGTGCCAGTAGTATAGATCCACGGGGGGGGAACACTGAAGCTTTCTTT. The V and J genes are TRBV19 and TRBJ1-1; D perhaps matches TRBD1 (5 bases). Per the germline V gene, CDR1 is LNHDA and CDR2 is SQIVND (reference sequence). The CDR3 consists of 16 residues. The V end was cut by 0 bases, the J end by 1 base, with 12 bases between. Filled out from reference TRBV19 and TRBJ1-1, the complete variable domain reads DGGITQSPKYLFRKEGQNVTLSCEQNLNHDAMYWYRQDPGQGLRLIYYSQIVNDFQKGDIAEGYSVSREKKESFPLTVTSAQKNPTAFYLCASSIDPRGGNTEAFFGQGTRLTVV.

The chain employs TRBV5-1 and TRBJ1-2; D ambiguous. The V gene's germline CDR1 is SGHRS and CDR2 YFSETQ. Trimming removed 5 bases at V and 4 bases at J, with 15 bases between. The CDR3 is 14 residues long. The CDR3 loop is CASSQEPRSYGYTF. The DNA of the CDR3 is TGCGCCAGCAGTCAAGAGCCCCGGAGCTATGGCTACACCTTC.

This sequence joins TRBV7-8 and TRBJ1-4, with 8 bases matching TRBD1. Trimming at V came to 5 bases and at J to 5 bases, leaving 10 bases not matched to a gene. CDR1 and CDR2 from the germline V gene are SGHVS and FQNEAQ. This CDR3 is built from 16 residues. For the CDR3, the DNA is TGTGCCAGCAGCCCAGTACAGGGGGGTTGGAATGAAAAACTGTTTTTT. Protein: CASSPVQGGWNEKLFF.

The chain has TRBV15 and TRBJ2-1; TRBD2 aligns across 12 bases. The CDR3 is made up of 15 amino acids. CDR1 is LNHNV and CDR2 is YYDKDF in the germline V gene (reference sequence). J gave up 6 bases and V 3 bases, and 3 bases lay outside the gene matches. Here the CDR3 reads CATSSWTSGANEQFF. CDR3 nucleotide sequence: TGTGCCACCAGCAGTTGGACTAGCGGGGCCAATGAGCAGTTCTTC.

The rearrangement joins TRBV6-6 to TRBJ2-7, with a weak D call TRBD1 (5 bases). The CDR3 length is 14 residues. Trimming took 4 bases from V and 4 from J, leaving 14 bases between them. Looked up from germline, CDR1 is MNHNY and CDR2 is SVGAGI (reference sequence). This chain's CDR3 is CASSCPRTIYEQYF. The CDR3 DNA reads TGTGCCAGCAGTTGCCCGAGGACAATTTACGAGCAGTACTTC.

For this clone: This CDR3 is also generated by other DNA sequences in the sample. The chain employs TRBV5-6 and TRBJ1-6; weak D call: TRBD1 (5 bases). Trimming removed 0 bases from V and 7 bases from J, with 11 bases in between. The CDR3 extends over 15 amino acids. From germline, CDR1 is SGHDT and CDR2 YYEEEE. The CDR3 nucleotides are TGTGCCAGCAGCTTGGAAGACAGCCCAAATTCACCCCTCCACTTT. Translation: CASSLEDSPNSPLHF.

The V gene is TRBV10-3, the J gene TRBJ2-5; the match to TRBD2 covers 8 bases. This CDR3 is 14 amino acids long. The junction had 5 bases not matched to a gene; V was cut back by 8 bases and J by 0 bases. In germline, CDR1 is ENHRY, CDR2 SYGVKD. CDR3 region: CAISHGGDQETQYF. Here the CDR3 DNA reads TGTGCCATCTCCCACGGGGGGGACCAAGAGACCCAGTACTTC.

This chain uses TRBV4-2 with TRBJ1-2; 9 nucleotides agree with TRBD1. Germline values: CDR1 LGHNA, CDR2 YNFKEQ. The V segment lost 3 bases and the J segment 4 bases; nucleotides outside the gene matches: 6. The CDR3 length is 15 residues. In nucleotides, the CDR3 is TGTGCCAGCAGCCAGTCGGACAGGGGAGGCTATGGCTACACCTTC. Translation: CASSQSDRGGYGYTF.

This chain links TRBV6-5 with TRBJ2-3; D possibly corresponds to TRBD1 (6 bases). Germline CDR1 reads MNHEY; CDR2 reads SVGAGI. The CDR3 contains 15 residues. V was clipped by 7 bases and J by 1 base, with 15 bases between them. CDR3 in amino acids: CASILRDNCTDTQYF. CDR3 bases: TGTGCCAGCATCCTCCGGGACAACTGCACAGATACGCAGTATTTT.

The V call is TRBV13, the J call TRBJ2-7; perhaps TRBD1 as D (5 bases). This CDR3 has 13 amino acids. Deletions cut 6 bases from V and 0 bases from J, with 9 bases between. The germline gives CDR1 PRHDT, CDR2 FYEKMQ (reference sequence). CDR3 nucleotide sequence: TGTGCCAGCAGTCAGGGTAGCTCCTACGAGCAGTACTTC. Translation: CASSQGSSYEQYF. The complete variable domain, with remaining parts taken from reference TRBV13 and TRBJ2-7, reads AAGVIQSPRHLIKEKRETATLKCYPIPRHDTVYWYQQGPGQDPQFLISFYEKMQSDKGSIPDRFSAQQFSDYHSELNMSSLELGDSALYFCASSQGSSYEQYFGPGTRLTVT.

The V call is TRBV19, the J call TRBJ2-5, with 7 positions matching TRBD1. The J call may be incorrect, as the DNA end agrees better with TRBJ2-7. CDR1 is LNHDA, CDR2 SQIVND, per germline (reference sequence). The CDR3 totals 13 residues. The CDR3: CASSRQGSYEQYF. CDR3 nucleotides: TGTGCCAGTAGCAGACAGGGCTCCTACGAGCAGTACTTC.

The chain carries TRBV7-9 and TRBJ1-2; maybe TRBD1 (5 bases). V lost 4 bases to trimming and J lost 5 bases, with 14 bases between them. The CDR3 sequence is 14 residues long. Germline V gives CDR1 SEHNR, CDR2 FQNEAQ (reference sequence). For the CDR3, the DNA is TGTGCCAGCAGCTCCCATACAGGATTATATGGCTACACCTTC. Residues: CASSSHTGLYGYTF. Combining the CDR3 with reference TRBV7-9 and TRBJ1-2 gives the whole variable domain DTGVSQNPRHKITKRGQNVTFRCDPISEHNRLYWYRQTLGQGPEFLTYFQNEAQLEKSRLLSDRFSAERPKGSFSTLEIQRTEQGDSAMYLCASSSHTGLYGYTFGSGTRLTVV.

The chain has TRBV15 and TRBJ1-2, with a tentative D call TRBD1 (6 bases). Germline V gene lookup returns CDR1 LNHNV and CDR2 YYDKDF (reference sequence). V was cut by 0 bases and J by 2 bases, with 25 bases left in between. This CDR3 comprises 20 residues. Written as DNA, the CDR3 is TGTGCCACCAGCAGAGATAGGCACGGTGGACAGCATCTGAGCAACTATGGCTACACCTTC. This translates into CATSRDRHGGQHLSNYGYTF.

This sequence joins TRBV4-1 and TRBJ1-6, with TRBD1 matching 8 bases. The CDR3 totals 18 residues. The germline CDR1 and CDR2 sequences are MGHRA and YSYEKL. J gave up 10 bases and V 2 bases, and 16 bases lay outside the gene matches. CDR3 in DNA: TGCGCCAGCAGCCAAAGAATTCTGCGGGACAGGCATGGATCACCCCTCCACTTT. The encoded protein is CASSQRILRDRHGSPLHF.

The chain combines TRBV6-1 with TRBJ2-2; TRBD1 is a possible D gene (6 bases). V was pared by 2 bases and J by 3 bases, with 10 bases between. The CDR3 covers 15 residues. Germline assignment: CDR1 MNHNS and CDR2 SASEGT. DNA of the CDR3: TGTGCCAGCAGTGAAAAGGGACATTACACCGGGGAGCTGTTTTTT. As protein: CASSEKGHYTGELFF.

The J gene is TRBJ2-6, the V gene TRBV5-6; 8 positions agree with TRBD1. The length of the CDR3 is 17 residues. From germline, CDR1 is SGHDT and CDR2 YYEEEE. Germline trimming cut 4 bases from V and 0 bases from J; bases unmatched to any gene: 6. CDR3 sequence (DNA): TGTGCCAGCAGCAGCGCAGGGGGCGGCTCTGGGGCCAACGTCCTGACTTTC. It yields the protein CASSSAGGGSGANVLTF.

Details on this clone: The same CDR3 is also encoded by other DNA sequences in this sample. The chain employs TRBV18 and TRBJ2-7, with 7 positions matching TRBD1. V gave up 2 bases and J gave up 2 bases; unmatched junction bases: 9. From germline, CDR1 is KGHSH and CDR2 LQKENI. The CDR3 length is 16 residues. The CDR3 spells CASSPGGQMGTYEQYF. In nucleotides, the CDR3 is TGTGCCAGCTCACCAGGGGGACAGATGGGGACCTACGAGCAGTACTTC.

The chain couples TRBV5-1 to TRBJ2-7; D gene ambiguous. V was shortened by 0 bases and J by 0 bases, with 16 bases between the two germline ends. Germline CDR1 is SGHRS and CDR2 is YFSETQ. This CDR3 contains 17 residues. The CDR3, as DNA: TGCGCCAGCAGCTTGGATCCCCCCGTAATGAGCTCCTACGAGCAGTACTTC. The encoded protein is CASSLDPPVMSSYEQYF.

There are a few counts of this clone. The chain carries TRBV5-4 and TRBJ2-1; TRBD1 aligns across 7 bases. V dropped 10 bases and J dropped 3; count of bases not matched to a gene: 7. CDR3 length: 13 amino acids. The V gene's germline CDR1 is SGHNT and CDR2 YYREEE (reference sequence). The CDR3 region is CAGQGDDYNEQFF. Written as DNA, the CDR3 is TGTGCCGGCCAGGGGGACGACTACAATGAGCAGTTCTTC.

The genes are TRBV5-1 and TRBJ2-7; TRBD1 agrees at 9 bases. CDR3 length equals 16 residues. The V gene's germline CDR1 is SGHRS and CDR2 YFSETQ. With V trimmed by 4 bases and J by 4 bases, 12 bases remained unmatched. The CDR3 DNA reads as TGCGCCAGCAGCGTTATCGCCGGGACAGGGATTTACGAGCAGTACTTC. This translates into CASSVIAGTGIYEQYF.

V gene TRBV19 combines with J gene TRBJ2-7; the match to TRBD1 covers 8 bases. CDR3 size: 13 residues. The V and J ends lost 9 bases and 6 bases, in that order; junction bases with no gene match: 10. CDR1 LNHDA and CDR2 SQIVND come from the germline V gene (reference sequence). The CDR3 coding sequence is TGTGCCAGCGGGGAGATGACAGGGGTCGAGCAGTACTTC. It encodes CASGEMTGVEQYF.

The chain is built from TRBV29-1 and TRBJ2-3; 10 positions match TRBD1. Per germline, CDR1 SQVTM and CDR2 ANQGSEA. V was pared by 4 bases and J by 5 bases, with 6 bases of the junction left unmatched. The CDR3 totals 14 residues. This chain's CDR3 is CSVGSGTGEDTQYF. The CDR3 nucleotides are TGCAGCGTTGGGTCCGGGACAGGGGAAGATACGCAGTATTTT.

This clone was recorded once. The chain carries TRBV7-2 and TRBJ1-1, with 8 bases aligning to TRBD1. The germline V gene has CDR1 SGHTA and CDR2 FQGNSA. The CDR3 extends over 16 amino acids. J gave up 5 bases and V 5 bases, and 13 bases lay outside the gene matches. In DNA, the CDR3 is TGTGCCAGCAGCCACCGACAGGGGCCGGGTAAAACTGAAGCTTTCTTT. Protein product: CASSHRQGPGKTEAFF.

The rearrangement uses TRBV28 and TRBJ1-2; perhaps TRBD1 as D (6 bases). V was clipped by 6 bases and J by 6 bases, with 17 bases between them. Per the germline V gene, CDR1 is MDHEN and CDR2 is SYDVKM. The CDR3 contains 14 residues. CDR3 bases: TGTGCCAGCAGCCTACAGGGTTTGGTTCATGGCTACACCTTC. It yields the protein CASSLQGLVHGYTF.